This TCR beta chain was identified in a study of tumor and adjacent non-tumor tissue in lung cancer. The library came from three nested PCR rounds adapted from ARM-PCR protocols. In TCRdb, the multiplex PCR reads were re-called with MiXCR into one record per CDR3 protein. The repertoire holds 76,000 or so distinct CDR3 sequences, around 70% seen once, with 10% to 15% in the top ten. This sample's RNA came from whole unsorted tissue. This clonotype has a handful of counts. V was pared by 1 base and J by 2 bases, with 19 bases between. Per the germline V gene, CDR1 is SGHRS and CDR2 is YFSETQ. This CDR3 spans 17 amino acids.

This receptor was obtained from a woman aged 65 to 85 with non-small cell lung cancer. Material: lung tumor tissue. This rearrangement joins TRBV5-1 to TRBJ2-7; D tentatively fits TRBD1 or TRBD2 (7 bases each). This chain's CDR3 is CASSLKGAGRGTYEQYF. CDR3 sequence (DNA): TGCGCCAGCAGCTTGAAGGGGGCGGGGAGGGGGACCTACGAGCAGTACTTC.